The next 12 T cell receptor delta chains were all read from a single sample in a study of γδ T cells in repeated Plasmodium falciparum infection. Flow sorting of PBMC yielded separate Vgamma9/Vdelta2+ and Vdelta2-negative gammadelta T cell populations for bulk repertoire analysis. TCRdb ran CATT on the multiplex PCR reads. Found here are 85,000 to 95,000 delta-chain clones, almost 1.5% of them singletons; the top ten hold roughly 8.1%. The material sequenced was gamma-delta T cells from blood. The receptors derive from a pool of human donors (malaria-infected and uninfected, not separated).

The sample holds a few counts of this clone. A single base is all that separates this from a far larger clone, so a read error is likely. Other nucleotide sequences from this sample produce the same CDR3. Written as DNA, the CDR3 is TGTGCTCTTGGGGAACCCATGGGCCATCCTACTGGGGGACGTCTGTACACCGATAAACTCATCTTT. It codes for CALGEPMGHPTGGRLYTDKLIF. This sequence joins TRDV1 and TRDJ1; TRDD3 agrees at 9 bases. After removal of 1 base from V and 0 bases from J, the junction contained 21 bases not matched to a gene. In germline, CDR1 is TSWWSYY, CDR2 QGS. The length of the CDR3 is 22 residues.

This clone was seen only a few times. A far larger clone is one nucleotide away, so this likely arose from a read error. The same CDR3 also results from other DNA sequences found in this sample. The chain joins TRDV1 to TRDJ1; 9 bases line up with TRDD2. Germline lookup yields CDR1 TSWWSYY and CDR2 QGS. The CDR3 covers 31 residues. V lost 1 base to trimming and J lost 0 bases; unmatched junction nucleotides: 48. CDR3 amino acids: CALGEHRGLLPSYLHPYRPLLVRGYTDKLIF. CDR3 DNA: TGTGCTCTTGGGGAACATCGGGGCCTTCTTCCTTCCTACCTCCACCCTTACCGACCCCTTTTGGTGAGGGGGTACACCGATAAACTCATCTTT.

About this clone: TCRdb's protein, taken from a much larger clone, differs from this DNA's translation at residue 12, likely owing to a read error; the protein displayed comes from the DNA. The V and J genes are TRDV1 and TRDJ1, with D possibly matching TRDD2 (6 bases). Germline lookup yields CDR1 TSWWSYY and CDR2 QGS. The germline V and J ends were trimmed by 3 bases and 3 bases, with 26 bases remaining between them. The CDR3 is 19 amino acids. This chain's CDR3 is CALGELTSFRGVYADKLIF. The CDR3 DNA reads as TGTGCTCTTGGGGAGCTGACTTCCTTCAGGGGGGTATACGCCGATAAACTCATCTTT.

This clone was counted a few times. This DNA's translation and the protein TCRdb lists, from a much larger clone, do not match at residue 12, likely due to a read error; the protein shown is translated from the DNA. The CDR3 reads CACDSMPGTGGYNTDKLIF. The CDR3 DNA reads as TGTGCCTGTGACTCAATGCCCGGTACTGGGGGATACAACACCGATAAACTCATCTTT. V and J are TRDV2 and TRDJ1; the match to TRDD3 covers 12 bases. J lost 0 bases, V lost 3 bases, and 13 bases had no gene match. The CDR3 loop spans 19 amino acids. CDR1 is GEAIGNYY and CDR2 is EKD in the germline V gene.

The sample holds a few counts of this clone. TCRdb lists the protein of a much larger clone for this DNA, which differs at residue 4, so this is likely a read error; the protein given here is translated from the DNA itself. The rearrangement joins TRDV1 to TRDJ1; D not resolved. Germline V gene lookup returns CDR1 TSWWSYY and CDR2 QGS. The CDR3 extends over 17 amino acids. V shed 7 bases and J shed 2 bases, with 23 bases lying between them. For the CDR3, the DNA is TGTGCTCTTGAGAAGGGGCCTCCCGCAGATGGGACCGATAAACTCATCTTT. As protein: CALEKGPPADGTDKLIF.

This clone appeared many times. The V gene is TRDV1, the J gene TRDJ1; D is unclear. The V end was cut by 1 base, the J end by 1 base, with 16 bases between. Germline CDR1 TSWWSYY, CDR2 QGS. The CDR3 sequence is 17 residues long. CDR3 protein: CALGERTLGFPTDKLIF. In DNA form, the CDR3 reads TGTGCTCTTGGGGAACGTACGTTAGGGTTCCCCACCGATAAACTCATCTTT.

This clone was counted a few times. Translating this DNA gives a protein that differs at residue 6 from the TCRdb one, which belongs to a much larger clone; a read error is likely, and the protein shown is this translation. The genes are TRDV1 and TRDJ2; 7 bases agree with TRDD3. TCRdb is silent on the J gene; assignment here came from matching the DNA to germline. This CDR3 contains 21 residues. CDR1 and CDR2 (germline): TSWWSYY, QGS. The ends lost 1 base at V and 0 bases at J; junction bases unmatched: 17. The CDR3 coding sequence is TGTGCTCTTGGGGAACCGTCCCTACGGGGGTGGGGGAGTGCTTTGACAGCACAACTCTTCTTT. Translation: CALGEPSLRGWGSALTAQLFF.

This clone was seen only a few times. The TCRdb record carries a much larger clone's protein, which differs from this DNA's translation at residue 18; a read error is the likely cause, and the protein listed here is the DNA translation. This chain connects TRDV1 to TRDJ1; 12 nucleotides align to TRDD3. This CDR3 is 19 amino acids long. CDR1 is TSWWSYY, CDR2 QGS, per germline. CDR3 coding DNA: TGTGCTCTTGGGGCCCCAGGCCTTCCTACTACTGGGGGATACAATAAACTCACCTTT. As protein: CALGAPGLPTTGGYNKLTF.

In regard to this clone: One base separates it from a far larger clone, so it is likely a read error. Additional DNA sequences in this sample encode the identical CDR3. The chain employs TRDV2 and TRDJ1; possibly TRDD2 or TRDD3 for D (5 bases each). Because TCRdb records no J gene, it was assigned here through a match of the DNA to germline. The CDR3 consists of 15 residues. Germline CDR1 and CDR2: GEAIGNYY and EKD. CDR3 in amino acids: CACDGISSVTDKLIF. The CDR3 region has the DNA TGCGCCTGTGACGGGATTTCCTCCGTCACCGATAAACTCATCTTT.

The V call is TRDV1, the J call TRDJ1; TRDD3 matches at 7 bases. Germline matching of the DNA provided the J gene here, since TCRdb leaves it blank. J was trimmed by 0 bases and V by 1 base; bases with no gene match: 17. CDR1 is TSWWSYY and CDR2 is QGS in the germline V gene. The CDR3 contains 20 residues. The CDR3 DNA follows: TGTGCTCTTGGGGAACGGGGGAGGAGTGGGGGACGGAGGTACACCGATAAACTCATCTTT. Its protein product is CALGERGRSGGRRYTDKLIF.

This clone was counted between two and nine times. The TCRdb protein, from a much larger clone, departs from this DNA's translation at residue 16, likely by read error; the protein shown derives from the DNA. The V and J genes are TRDV2 and TRDJ1; 12 nucleotides line up with TRDD3. The J gene was not available in TCRdb and was assigned here by matching the DNA to germline segments. Germline-derived CDR1 and CDR2 are GEAIGNYY and EKD. The V and J ends lost 0 bases and 1 base, in that order; junction bases with no gene match: 20. This CDR3 contains 22 residues. CDR3 in amino acids: CACDTPDSGPLGDTPGTDKLIF. CDR3 sequence (DNA): TGTGCCTGTGACACCCCCGATTCAGGCCCACTGGGGGATACTCCGGGCACCGATAAACTCATCTTT.

This clone occurred a few times. TCRdb lists the protein of a much larger clone for this DNA, which differs at residue 7, so this is likely a read error; the protein given here is translated from the DNA itself. J is TRDJ2 and V is TRDV2, with D possibly being TRDD3 (5 bases). The J gene, not given by TCRdb, was assigned here from a germline match of the nucleotide sequence. The germline V gene has CDR1 GEAIGNYY and CDR2 EKD. CDR3 length: 20 amino acids. V lost 5 bases and J lost 0, with 27 bases in between. The CDR3 DNA reads as TGTGCCTGTGTCAAAAGGAAAGAGAGGGGAATCTTCGCTTTGACAGCACAACTCTTCTTT. It specifies CACVKRKERGIFALTAQLFF.